The TCR beta chain under discussion was sequenced for a study of T cell repertoires in cytomegalovirus infection. Across the study: CMV epitopes used comprised recently identified HLA-C-restricted ones and well-studied HLA-B-restricted ones. Public TCR beta signatures marked donors with CMV infection and the matching HLA. Study-level results: Across the ex vivo response, the dominant clonotypes were HLA-C-restricted CMV-specific TCR beta clonotypes. Using cumulative public TCR beta family frequency, the authors identified those who carried CMV together with the relevant HLA.

V dropped 2 bases and J dropped 4 bases, with 12 bases sitting between them. The CDR3 consists of 14 residues. This clonotype has only a few counts. Its specificity is unknown. TCRdb analysed the reads with MiXCR anew, one entry per CDR3 protein. The repertoire holds about 890,000 distinct CDR3 sequences, around 29% seen once, with about an eighth in the top ten. The specimen comprised cultured CD8+ T cells from PBMCs, sampled from culture after CMV antigen stimulation. The rearrangement uses TRBV12-3 or TRBV12-4 and TRBJ2-7; the D is unclear. This sequence originates from a human donor in good health (CMV status not recorded). Some clones in this sample may be carry-over from other donors' samples. The CDR3 is CASSLTRNLYEQYV. Written as DNA, the CDR3 is TGTGCCAGCAGTTTAACGAGAAACTTATACGAGCAGTACGTC.